A single sample gave rise to the 24 T cell receptor beta chains below, sequenced in a study of blood T cell repertoires in COVID-19. Clones were read by immunoSEQ multiplex PCR, and TCRdb kept only the in-frame ones, dropping some. Seen here are about 250,000 clones, around 86% observed once, and the top ten hold roughly 1.7%. What was sequenced was PBMCs or T cells enriched from blood (not recorded which). The receptors were gathered from a woman between 45 and 60 years old who had recovered from COVID-19.

The chain links TRBV18 to TRBJ2-7; D not certain. The CDR3 runs to 14 residues. Germline values: CDR1 KGHSH, CDR2 LQKENI. V gave up 1 base and J gave up 5 bases, with 12 bases separating them. CDR3 coding DNA: TGTGCCAGCTCACCACTCGACGGGTACGACGAGCAGTACTTC. This translates into CASSPLDGYDEQYF.

This clone was seen more than once but under ten times. The chain joins TRBV25-1 to TRBJ2-6, with 7 bases matching TRBD1. The V gene's germline CDR1 is MGHDK and CDR2 SYGVNS. The CDR3 extends over 18 amino acids. J gave up 0 bases and V 7 bases, and 12 bases lay outside the gene matches. This CDR3 is CASNPRDSRNSGANVLTF. CDR3 bases: TGTGCCAGCAATCCCCGGGACAGTAGAAACTCTGGGGCCAACGTCCTGACTTTC.

The genes are TRBV20-1 and TRBJ2-1; 13 bases line up with TRBD2. CDR1 and CDR2 from the germline V gene are DFQATT and SNEGSKA (reference sequence). Losses at the gene ends were 3 bases for V and 4 bases for J; bases not matched to a gene: 9. The CDR3 loop spans 17 amino acids. The CDR3 here is CSASGGTSGNRYNEQFF. DNA of the CDR3: TGCAGTGCTAGTGGGGGGACTAGCGGGAATCGTTACAATGAGCAGTTCTTC.

The V gene is TRBV18, the J gene TRBJ1-5; no reliable D call. V lost 3 bases, J lost 11 bases, and 11 bases lay in between. CDR1 is KGHSH, CDR2 LQKENI, per germline. This CDR3 has 12 amino acids. The CDR3 region is CASSPDGMSQHF. The CDR3 coding sequence is TGTGCCAGCTCACCTGACGGGATGTCCCAGCATTTT.

The chain joins TRBV27 to TRBJ2-7; TRBD2 agrees at 14 bases. Losses at the gene ends were 5 bases for V and 3 bases for J; bases not matched to a gene: 12. This CDR3 has 18 residues. Germline loops: CDR1 MNHEY, CDR2 SMNVEV (reference sequence). The CDR3 spells CASSPPGLAGENVYEQYF. The DNA for the CDR3 is TGTGCCAGCAGTCCTCCGGGACTAGCGGGAGAAAATGTCTACGAGCAGTACTTC.

The genes are TRBV5-8 and TRBJ1-2; possibly TRBD1 for D (6 bases). Germline-derived CDR1 and CDR2 are SGHTS and YDEGEE. The CDR3 has 13 residues. V gave up 0 bases and J gave up 4 bases, with 7 bases separating them. As DNA, the CDR3 is TGTGCCAGCAGCTTGGGGGGGCCCTATGGCTACACCTTC. Amino acid sequence: CASSLGGPYGYTF.

This rearrangement joins TRBV5-4 to TRBJ1-2; D may be TRBD1 (6 bases). Looked up from germline, CDR1 is SGHNT and CDR2 is YYREEE (reference sequence). The CDR3 sequence is 13 residues long. The ends were cut back, 3 bases at V and 4 bases at J, with 10 bases in the middle. The CDR3 bases are TGTGCCAGCAGCTCCACAGGGTTCTATGGCTACACCTTC. Encoded protein: CASSSTGFYGYTF.

V gene TRBV11-3 combines with J gene TRBJ2-7; D possibly corresponds to TRBD2 (6 bases). The germline V gene has CDR1 SGHNT and CDR2 YENEEA. The CDR3 is made up of 13 amino acids. Trimming removed 5 bases at V and 6 bases at J, with 14 bases between. The CDR3, as DNA: TGTGCCAGCAGCGCGGGACTCCATCGCGAGCAGTACTTC. Amino acid sequence: CASSAGLHREQYF.

This chain links TRBV30 with TRBJ1-1, with TRBD1 matching over 9 bases. V lost 2 bases to trimming and J lost 4 bases; unmatched junction nucleotides: 8. Germline V CDR1 and CDR2: GTSNPN, SVGIG (reference sequence). The CDR3 totals 15 residues. CDR3 protein: CAWSTRQGGTTEAFF. The CDR3 DNA reads TGTGCCTGGAGTACCAGACAGGGGGGGACCACTGAAGCTTTCTTT.

The V and J genes are TRBV6-6 and TRBJ2-5, with D tentatively TRBD2 (5 bases). Deletions cut 8 bases from V and 7 bases from J, with 11 bases between. Germline-derived CDR1 and CDR2 are MNHNY and SVGAGI (reference sequence). The CDR3 is 11 amino acids. CDR3 region: CASQLETTQYF. CDR3 DNA: TGTGCCAGCCAACTAGAAACGACCCAGTACTTC.

V usage is TRBV30 and J usage is TRBJ2-1; the D is unclear. V was cut by 4 bases and J by 10 bases, with 14 bases left in between. Germline loops: CDR1 GTSNPN, CDR2 SVGIG (reference sequence). The length of the CDR3 is 12 residues. This CDR3 is CAWITSTREQFF. DNA of the CDR3: TGTGCCTGGATTACGTCAACTCGGGAGCAGTTCTTC.

The chain recombines TRBV7-3 with TRBJ2-1; D is possibly TRBD1 (6 bases). The CDR3 has 20 residues. Germline values: CDR1 SGHTA, CDR2 FQGTGA. Trimming cost V 5 bases and J 1 base, with 27 bases left between them. The CDR3 here is CASSLPGHGRGTYSYNEQFF. The CDR3 DNA reads TGTGCCAGCAGCCTCCCGGGACACGGACGAGGGACGTATTCCTACAATGAGCAGTTCTTC.

The chain couples TRBV13 to TRBJ2-7; 11 bases fit TRBD2. J was trimmed by 1 base and V by 3 bases; bases with no gene match: 5. The CDR3 is made up of 16 amino acids. CDR1 PRHDT and CDR2 FYEKMQ come from the germline V gene (reference sequence). The CDR3 DNA is TGTGCCAGCAGCTTGACGACTAGCGGGACGTCCTACGAGCAGTACTTC. Encoded protein: CASSLTTSGTSYEQYF.

The rearrangement uses TRBV7-2 and TRBJ2-7; possibly TRBD2 for D (5 bases). CDR3 size: 15 residues. The V end was cut by 1 base, the J end by 2 bases, with 12 bases between. Germline assignment: CDR1 SGHTA and CDR2 FQGNSA. For the CDR3, the DNA is TGTGCCAGCAGCTTAGGGCGGAACGGGGCCTACGAGCAGTACTTC. Translation: CASSLGRNGAYEQYF.

The chain is built from TRBV6-2 or TRBV6-3 and TRBJ2-1, with D tentatively TRBD1 (5 bases). CDR1 and CDR2 from the germline V gene are MNHEY and SVGEGT. This CDR3 spans 14 amino acids. The ends were cut back, 0 bases at V and 3 bases at J, with 6 bases in the middle. CDR3 amino acids: CASSYSDSYNEQFF. The DNA for the CDR3 is TGTGCCAGCAGTTACTCCGACAGCTACAATGAGCAGTTCTTC.

The chain employs TRBV2 and TRBJ2-1; 10 bases map to TRBD1. V gave up 6 bases and J gave up 1 base; unmatched junction bases: 3. CDR3 length: 15 amino acids. From germline, CDR1 is SNHLY and CDR2 FYNNEI. The DNA of the CDR3 is TGTGCCAGCAGGAAGGACAGGGGGTCCTACAATGAGCAGTTCTTC. It encodes CASRKDRGSYNEQFF.

V and J are TRBV10-3 and TRBJ1-1; no reliable D call. V was cut by 2 bases and J by 7 bases, with 14 bases left in between. CDR1 is ENHRY and CDR2 is SYGVKD in the germline V gene. This CDR3 spans 14 amino acids. In DNA form, the CDR3 reads TGTGCCATCAGTGAGACGTATTCGCCCTATGAAGCTTTCTTT. Translation gives CAISETYSPYEAFF.

The chain combines TRBV2 with TRBJ1-1; 7 bases agree with TRBD1. The CDR3 consists of 13 residues. Losses at the gene ends were 8 bases for V and 5 bases for J; bases not matched to a gene: 8. From germline, CDR1 is SNHLY and CDR2 FYNNEI. The chain's CDR3 is CASQGGRGTEAFF. The CDR3 DNA is TGTGCCAGCCAGGGGGGCCGAGGTACTGAAGCTTTCTTT.

The chain employs TRBV5-6 and TRBJ2-2; D remains ambiguous. Trimming took off 0 bases at V and 8 bases at J, with 5 bases between the two ends. CDR1 and CDR2 from the germline V gene are SGHDT and YYEEEE. The CDR3 length is 12 residues. In nucleotides, the CDR3 is TGTGCCAGCAGCTTGGGAGCTGGGGAGCTGTTTTTT. It specifies CASSLGAGELFF.

The chain uses TRBV19 and TRBJ1-5; D may be TRBD1 (5 bases). The CDR3 totals 14 residues. With 3 bases removed from V and 5 bases from J, the gap between germline ends came to 11 bases. The V gene's germline CDR1 is LNHDA and CDR2 SQIVND (reference sequence). The CDR3 loop reads CASSMAGGDQPQHF. CDR3 bases: TGTGCCAGTAGTATGGCCGGGGGTGATCAGCCCCAGCATTTT.

A few counts support this clone. V usage is TRBV5-6 and J usage is TRBJ2-5; possibly TRBD2 for D (5 bases). Germline lookup yields CDR1 SGHDT and CDR2 YYEEEE. There are 16 residues in the CDR3. V was clipped by 0 bases and J by 3 bases, with 15 bases between them. Here the CDR3 DNA reads TGTGCCAGCAGCTTGGGAGTTAGCGTATTGAAAGAGACCCAGTACTTC. Its protein is CASSLGVSVLKETQYF. The full variable domain, completed using reference TRBV5-6 and TRBJ2-5, is DAGVTQSPTHLIKTRGQQVTLRCSPKSGHDTVSWYQQALGQGPQFIFQYYEEEERQRGNFPDRFSGHQFPNYSSELNVNALLLGDSALYLCASSLGVSVLKETQYFGPGTRLLVL.

This chain uses TRBV4-3 with TRBJ2-7; D perhaps matches TRBD2 (6 bases). The ends were cut back, 1 base at V and 3 bases at J, with 13 bases in the middle. This CDR3 has 15 residues. CDR1 is LGHNA, CDR2 YSLEER, per germline. The CDR3 DNA reads as TGCGCCAGCAGCCAAGCCGGACTACCATACTACGAGCAGTACTTC. It encodes CASSQAGLPYYEQYF.

V gene TRBV4-1 combines with J gene TRBJ2-3; 13 bases map to TRBD2. CDR1 is MGHRA, CDR2 YSYEKL, per germline. The trim removed 0 bases at V and 4 bases at J, leaving 7 bases unmatched. CDR3 length equals 18 residues. Written as DNA, the CDR3 is TGCGCCAGCAGCCAAGATGTTACTAGCGGGAGGGTTTCAGATACGCAGTATTTT. Translating gives CASSQDVTSGRVSDTQYF.

The J gene is TRBJ2-5, the V gene TRBV18; D ambiguous. CDR1 is KGHSH, CDR2 LQKENI, per germline. V was shortened by 2 bases and J by 3 bases, with 7 bases between the two germline ends. The CDR3 spans 13 residues. The CDR3 bases are TGTGCCAGCTCACCAACAGTGGAAGAGACCCAGTACTTC. As protein: CASSPTVEETQYF.